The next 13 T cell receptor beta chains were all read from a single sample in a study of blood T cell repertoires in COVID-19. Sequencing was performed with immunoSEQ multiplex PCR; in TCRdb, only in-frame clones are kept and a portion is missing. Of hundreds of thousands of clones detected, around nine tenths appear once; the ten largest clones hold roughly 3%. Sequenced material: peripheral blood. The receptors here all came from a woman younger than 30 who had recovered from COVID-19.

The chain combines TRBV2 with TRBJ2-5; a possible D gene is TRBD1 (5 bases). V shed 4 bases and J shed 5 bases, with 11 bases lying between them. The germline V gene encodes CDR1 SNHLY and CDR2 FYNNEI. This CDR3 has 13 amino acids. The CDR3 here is CASSARQWETQYF. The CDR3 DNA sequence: TGTGCCAGCAGTGCGAGACAGTGGGAGACCCAGTACTTC.

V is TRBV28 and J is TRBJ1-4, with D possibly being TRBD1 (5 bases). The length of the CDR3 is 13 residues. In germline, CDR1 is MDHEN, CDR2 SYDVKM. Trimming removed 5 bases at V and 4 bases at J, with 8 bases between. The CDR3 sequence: CASSGTLNEKLFF. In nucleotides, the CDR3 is TGTGCCAGCAGTGGGACTCTTAATGAAAAACTGTTTTTT. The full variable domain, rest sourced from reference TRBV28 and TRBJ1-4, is DVKVTQSSRYLVKRTGEKVFLECVQDMDHENMFWYRQDPGLGLRLIYFSYDVKMKEKGDIPEGYSVSREKKERFSLILESASTNQTSMYLCASSGTLNEKLFFGSGTQLSVL.

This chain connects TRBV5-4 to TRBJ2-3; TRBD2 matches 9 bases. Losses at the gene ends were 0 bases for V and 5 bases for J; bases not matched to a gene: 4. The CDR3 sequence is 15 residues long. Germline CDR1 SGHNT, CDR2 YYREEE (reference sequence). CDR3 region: CASSLAGLALDTQYF. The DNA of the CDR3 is TGTGCCAGCAGCTTGGCGGGACTAGCTCTAGATACGCAGTATTTT.

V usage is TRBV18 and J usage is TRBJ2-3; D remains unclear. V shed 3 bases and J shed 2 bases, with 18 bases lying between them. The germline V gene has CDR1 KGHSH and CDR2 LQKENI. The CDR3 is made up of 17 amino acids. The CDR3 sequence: CASSPDPGPWSTDTQYF. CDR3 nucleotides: TGTGCCAGCTCACCGGATCCAGGCCCTTGGTCCACAGATACGCAGTATTTT.

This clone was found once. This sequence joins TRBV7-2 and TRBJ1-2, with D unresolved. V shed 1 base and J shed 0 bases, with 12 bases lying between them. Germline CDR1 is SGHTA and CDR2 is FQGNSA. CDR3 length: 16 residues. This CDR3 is CASSLVEGPANYGYTF. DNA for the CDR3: TGTGCCAGCAGCTTAGTTGAGGGTCCGGCTAACTATGGCTACACCTTC.

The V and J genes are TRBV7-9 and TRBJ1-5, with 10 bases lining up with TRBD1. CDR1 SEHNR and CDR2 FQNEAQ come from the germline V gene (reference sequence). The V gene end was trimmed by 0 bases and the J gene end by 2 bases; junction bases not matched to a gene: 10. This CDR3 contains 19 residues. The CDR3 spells CASSLATMTGGSGNQPQHF. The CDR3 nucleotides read TGTGCCAGCAGCTTAGCTACCATGACAGGGGGCAGTGGCAATCAGCCCCAGCATTTT.

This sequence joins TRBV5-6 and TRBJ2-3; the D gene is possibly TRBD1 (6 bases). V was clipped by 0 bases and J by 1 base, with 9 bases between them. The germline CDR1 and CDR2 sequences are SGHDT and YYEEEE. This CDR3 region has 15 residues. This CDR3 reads CASSLEAGGTDTQYF. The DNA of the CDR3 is TGTGCCAGCAGCTTGGAGGCAGGGGGCACAGATACGCAGTATTTT. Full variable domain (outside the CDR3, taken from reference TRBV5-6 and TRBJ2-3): DAGVTQSPTHLIKTRGQQVTLRCSPKSGHDTVSWYQQALGQGPQFIFQYYEEEERQRGNFPDRFSGHQFPNYSSELNVNALLLGDSALYLCASSLEAGGTDTQYFGPGTRLTVL.

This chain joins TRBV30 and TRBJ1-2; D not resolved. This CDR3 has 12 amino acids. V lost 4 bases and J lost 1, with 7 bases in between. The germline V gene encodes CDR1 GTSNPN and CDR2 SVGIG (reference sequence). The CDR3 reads CAWTQDNYGYTF. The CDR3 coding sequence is TGTGCCTGGACCCAGGATAACTATGGCTACACCTTC.

As DNA, the CDR3 is TGTGCCAGCCGCCTAGTTAACGGGGAGCTGTTTTTT. Protein sequence: CASRLVNGELFF. This chain connects TRBV11-3 to TRBJ2-2; D is unclear. Germline CDR1 is SGHNT and CDR2 is YENEEA. The CDR3 loop spans 12 amino acids. Trimming removed 8 bases at V and 7 bases at J, with 11 bases between.

This CDR3 is CASSQSRKLFF. For the CDR3, the DNA is TGTGCCAGCAGCCAGTCCCGTAAACTGTTTTTT. This sequence joins TRBV12-3 or TRBV12-4 and TRBJ1-4; unclear D gene. The CDR3 runs to 11 residues. V was cut by 6 bases and J by 11 bases, with 10 bases left in between.

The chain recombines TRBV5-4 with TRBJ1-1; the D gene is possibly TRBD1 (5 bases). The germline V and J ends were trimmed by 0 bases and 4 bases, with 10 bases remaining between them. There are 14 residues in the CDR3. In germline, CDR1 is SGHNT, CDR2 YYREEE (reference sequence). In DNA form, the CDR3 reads TGTGCCAGCAGCTTGGCCGAAAGGGGCACTGAAGCTTTCTTT. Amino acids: CASSLAERGTEAFF.

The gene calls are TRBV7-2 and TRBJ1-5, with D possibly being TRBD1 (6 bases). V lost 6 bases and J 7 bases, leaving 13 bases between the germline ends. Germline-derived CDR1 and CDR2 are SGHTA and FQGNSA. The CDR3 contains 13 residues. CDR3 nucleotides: TGTGCCAGCAGTGAAAACAGGGACCAGCCCCAGCATTTT. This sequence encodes CASSENRDQPQHF.

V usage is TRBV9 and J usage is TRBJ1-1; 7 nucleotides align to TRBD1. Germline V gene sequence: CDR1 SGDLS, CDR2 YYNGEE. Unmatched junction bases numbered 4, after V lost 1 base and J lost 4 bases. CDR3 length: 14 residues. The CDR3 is CASSVKGAGTEAFF. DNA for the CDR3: TGTGCCAGCAGCGTAAAGGGGGCGGGCACTGAAGCTTTCTTT.